The rows below give T cell receptor beta chains drawn from one sample of a study of blood T cell repertoires in COVID-19. The table came from immunoSEQ multiplex PCR; TCRdb's copy has only in-frame clones and leaves some out. The sample holds about 16,000 clones, around 90% seen once. Sequencing used peripheral blood. The receptors were sampled from a human donor in a cohort sampled during active COVID-19. CDR3s include the opening cysteine and the closing phenylalanine or tryptophan. D genes are given only for firm matches. A row's size may be missing; if present it is once, few, many or a size class.

V gene	clone size	D gene	J gene	CDR3 DNA	CDR3 protein
TRBV6-6	few	TRBD2	TRBJ2-5	TGTGCCAGCAGTCCGAGTTTAGCGGGGGCGGACCAAGAGACCCAGTACTTC	CASSPSLAGADQETQYF
TRBV7-6	.	TRBD1	TRBJ2-7	TGTGCCAGCCTTCCCGGACAGGGAGGAGAGCAGTACTTC	CASLPGQGGEQYF
TRBV15	.	TRBD1	TRBJ1-5	TGTGCCACCAGCTTGACAGGGTTTTCTCAGCCCCAGCATTTT	CATSLTGFSQPQHF
TRBV7-2	.	TRBD2	TRBJ2-3	TGTGCCAGCAGCCTCCGGCTAGCGGGGTACACAGATACGCAGTATTTT	CASSLRLAGYTDTQYF
TRBV24-1	.	TRBD2	TRBJ2-3	TGTGCCACCAGTGATTTGAGGCCGGGGGTCACTGGAGCGGGGAAGAGTACGCAGTATTTT	CATSDLRPGVTGAGKSTQYF
TRBV19	.	.	TRBJ2-5	TGTGCCAGTAGTATGGGCATCGACCAAGAGACCCAGTACTTC	CASSMGIDQETQYF
TRBV3-1/TRBV3-2	once	.	TRBJ2-2	TGTGCCAGCAGCCAAGATAGGAACACCGGGGAGCTGTTTTTT	CASSQDRNTGELFF
TRBV19	.	.	TRBJ2-1	TGTGCCAGTATTTCACCGGGACACGAGCAGTTCTTC	CASISPGHEQFF
TRBV29-1	.	.	TRBJ2-5	TGCAGCGTTGAAGTAGGGCGGGCGGAGACCCAGTACTTC	CSVEVGRAETQYF
TRBV5-1	.	TRBD2	TRBJ2-3	TGCGCCAGCAGCTTTACTAGCGGGGGGGCAGATACGCAGTATTTT	CASSFTSGGADTQYF
TRBV28	.	.	TRBJ1-1	TGTGCCACCATTACCGGGAGCGGCACTGAAGCTTTCTTT	CATITGSGTEAFF